This record covers a single T cell receptor beta chain. It lacks a known antigen. No qualities accompany the bases; no much larger clone lies one base away. Taken from the germline V gene, the CDR1 and CDR2 loops are SGHAT and FQNNGV. Relative to germline, V is missing 5 bases and J is missing 8 bases, with 9 bases of the junction outside any gene match. The CDR3, from cysteine to phenylalanine, totals 14 residues. Only the CDR3 portion is preserved as DNA: 42 bases, with reading frame beginning at the first base. The data stem from a study of control samples from healthy donors and cancer patients (dated by TCRdb to the early 2020s). Libraries came from the immunoSEQ multiplex PCR assay. Not all clones reach the TCRdb copy of this immuneACCESS table, which keeps in-frame sequences only. Checked studies attribute under half of the gap to unresolved V genes and leave the rest unexplained. For this sample there are approximately 30,000 clones; more than 75% appear just once. The ten largest clones add up to about 1.6% of the sample.

The material sequenced was PBMCs. The receptor comes from a woman aged 40 to 49 with lung cancer. This sequence uses TRBV11-2 and TRBJ1-5; 7 central nucleotides agree with TRBD1. CDR3 loop: CASSRTGDGEPQHF. The DNA sequence reads TGTGCCAGCAGCCGTACAGGGGATGGGGAGCCCCAGCATTTT.